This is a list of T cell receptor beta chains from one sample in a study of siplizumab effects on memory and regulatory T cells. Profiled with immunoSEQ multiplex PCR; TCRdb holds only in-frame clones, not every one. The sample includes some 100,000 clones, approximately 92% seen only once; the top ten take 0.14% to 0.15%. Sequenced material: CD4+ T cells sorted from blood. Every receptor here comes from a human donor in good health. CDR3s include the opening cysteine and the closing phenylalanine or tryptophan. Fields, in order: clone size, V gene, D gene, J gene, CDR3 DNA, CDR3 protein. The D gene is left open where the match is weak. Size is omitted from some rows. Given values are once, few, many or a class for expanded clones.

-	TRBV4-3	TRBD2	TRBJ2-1	TGCGCCAGCAGCCAAGATGGTCAAGGGACTAGAGGCAAAAATGAGCAGTTCTTC	CASSQDGQGTRGKNEQFF
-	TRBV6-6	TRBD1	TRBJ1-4	TGTGCCAGCAGTTACGGGGAGGGGGCAATAAATGAAAAACTGTTTTTT	CASSYGEGAINEKLFF
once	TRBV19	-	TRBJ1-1	TGTGCCAGTACTAGCCAGGGGAACACTGAAGCTTTCTTT	CASTSQGNTEAFF
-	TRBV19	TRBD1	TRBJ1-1	TGTGCCAGTAGTATAGGGGACAGGGGCACTGAAGCTTTCTTT	CASSIGDRGTEAFF
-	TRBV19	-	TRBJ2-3	TGTGCCAGTACAGGGGGGGGTCGGGTTCAAGATACGCAGTATTTT	CASTGGGRVQDTQYF
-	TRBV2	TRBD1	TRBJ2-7	TGTGCCAGCAGGCAGGGACAGGGGGAATTCCACGAGCAGTACTTC	CASRQGQGEFHEQYF
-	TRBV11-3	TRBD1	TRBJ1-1	TGTGCCAGCAGCCCAGGACAGGGGGCAGGAACTGAAGCTTTCTTT	CASSPGQGAGTEAFF
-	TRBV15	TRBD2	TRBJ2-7	TGTGCCACCAGCAGGGGGACTAGCGGGGGCCACTCCTACGAGCAGTACTTC	CATSRGTSGGHSYEQYF
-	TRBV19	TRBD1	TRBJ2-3	TGTGCCAGTCACTCGACAGGGGTGGGCACAGATACGCAGTATTTT	CASHSTGVGTDTQYF
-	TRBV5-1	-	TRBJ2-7	TGCGCCAGCAGCACATTGGACCGGAACTCCTACGAGCAGTACTTC	CASSTLDRNSYEQYF
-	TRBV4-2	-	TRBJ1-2	TGTGCCAGCAGCCGCCTCCCAGGGTTAGATGGCTACACCTTC	CASSRLPGLDGYTF
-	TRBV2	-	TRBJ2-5	TGTGCCAGCAGTCAGCGGCAGGTAGCGGAGACCCAGTACTTC	CASSQRQVAETQYF
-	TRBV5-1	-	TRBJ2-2	TGCGCCAGCCTCGGCAGTCGGGAGCTGTTTTTT	CASLGSRELFF
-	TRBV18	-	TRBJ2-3	TGTGCCAGCTCACCACCAGGGGCACGGGGAACAGATACGCAGTATTTT	CASSPPGARGTDTQYF
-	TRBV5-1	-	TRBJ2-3	TGCGCCAGCAGCTTGGGTCGGGCCACAGATACGCAGTATTTT	CASSLGRATDTQYF
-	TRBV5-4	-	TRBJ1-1	TGTGCCAGCAGCTTCGACCCGGGGGCGAACACTGAAGCTTTCTTT	CASSFDPGANTEAFF
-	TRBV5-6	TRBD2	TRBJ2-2	TGTGCCAGCAGCCAAACTAGCGGGGGATACACCGGGGAGCTGTTTTTT	CASSQTSGGYTGELFF
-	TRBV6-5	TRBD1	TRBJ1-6	TGTGCCAGCAGTTACTCGATACAGGGGGCGGCTTCACCCCTCCACTTT	CASSYSIQGAASPLHF
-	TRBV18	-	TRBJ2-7	TGTGCCAGCTCACAAACAGTTGACTACGAGCAGTACTTC	CASSQTVDYEQYF
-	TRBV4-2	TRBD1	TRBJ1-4	TGTGCCAGCAGCCAAGTCCCCCTACAGGGGGGAAAACTGTTTTTT	CASSQVPLQGGKLFF
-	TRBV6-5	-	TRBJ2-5	TGTGCCAGCAGTTACGGGGGGCAGGAGACCCAGTACTTC	CASSYGGQETQYF
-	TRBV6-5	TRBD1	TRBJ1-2	TGTGCCAGCAGCCCTAGGACAGGGATCTCCTATGGCTACACCTTC	CASSPRTGISYGYTF
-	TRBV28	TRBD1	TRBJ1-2	TGTGCCAGCAGTTTGGGACAGCTCTTCTACACCTTC	CASSLGQLFYTF
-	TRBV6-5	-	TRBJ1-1	TGTGCCAGCAGTTACTCGATCACAGGAGGTGAAGCTTTCTTT	CASSYSITGGEAFF
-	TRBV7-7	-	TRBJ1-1	TGTGCCAGCAGCTTACAGGAGAACACTGAAGCTTTCTTT	CASSLQENTEAFF
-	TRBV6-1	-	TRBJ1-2	TGTGCCAGCAGTGAAGGCCGTTCTCCAAACTATGGCTACACCTTC	CASSEGRSPNYGYTF
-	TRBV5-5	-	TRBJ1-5	TGTGCCAGCAGCTTGGAGGACTCCCGGCGCAATCAGCCCCAGCATTTT	CASSLEDSRRNQPQHF
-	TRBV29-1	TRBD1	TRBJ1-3	TGCAGCGTTGAACCGGGACAGCGAAACACCATATATTTT	CSVEPGQRNTIYF
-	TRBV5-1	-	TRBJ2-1	TGCGCCAGCAGCTTGTTTGCAGTCCCCAATGAGCAGTTCTTC	CASSLFAVPNEQFF
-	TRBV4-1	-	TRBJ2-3	TGCGCCAGCAGCTCGGGGACCCTCAAGGCAGATACGCAGTATTTT	CASSSGTLKADTQYF
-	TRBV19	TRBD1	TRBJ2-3	TGTGCCAGTACGGACAGGGGGCCTACAGATACGCAGTATTTT	CASTDRGPTDTQYF
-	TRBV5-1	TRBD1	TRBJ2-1	TGCGCCAGCAGCGCCCGTCTTGGTCAGGGGGCCAATGAGCAGTTCTTC	CASSARLGQGANEQFF
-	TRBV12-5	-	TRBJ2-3	TGTGCTAGTGGTTTTGGCGGGGATACGCAGTATTTT	CASGFGGDTQYF
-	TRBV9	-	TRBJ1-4	TGTGCCAGCAGCGTAGTAGGGGATTCTTATGAAAAACTGTTTTTT	CASSVVGDSYEKLFF
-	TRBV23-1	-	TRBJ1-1	TGCGCCAGCAGTCCTCCGACGGGGTTGGGGACTGAAGCTTTCTTT	CASSPPTGLGTEAFF
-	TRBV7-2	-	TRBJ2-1	TGTGCCAGCAGCTTAGCTTGGGCGGGATTCAATGAGCAGTTCTTC	CASSLAWAGFNEQFF
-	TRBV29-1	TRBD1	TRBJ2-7	TGCAGCGTTCGGGGACAGCCCTACGAGCAGTACTTC	CSVRGQPYEQYF
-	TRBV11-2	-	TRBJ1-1	TGTGCCAGCAGCCCAGTCAAGGGAAGCCGGACTGAAGCTTTCTTT	CASSPVKGSRTEAFF
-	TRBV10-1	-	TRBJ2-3	TGCGCCAGCAGTGAGTCCAGGGTTTGGACCACAGATACGCAGTATTTT	CASSESRVWTTDTQYF
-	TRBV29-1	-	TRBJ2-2	TGCAGCGTCCGTAACACCGGGGAGCTGTTTTTT	CSVRNTGELFF
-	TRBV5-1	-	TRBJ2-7	TGCGCCAGCAGCCCGGACGCGTACGAGCAGTACTTC	CASSPDAYEQYF
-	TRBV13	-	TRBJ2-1	TGTGCCAGCCGTTTCGCGGGCCCCTCCTACAATGAGCAGTTCTTC	CASRFAGPSYNEQFF